What follows are 24 T cell receptor beta chains derived from one specimen sequenced in a study of Ad26.COV2.S vaccination and SARS-CoV-2 variants. Assay used: immunoSEQ multiplex PCR; TCRdb lists only in-frame clones, some missing. The data contain some 390,000 clones, about 88% of them seen just once; the ten biggest clones take up 3.5%. Indicated treatment: some 20 received Ad26.COV2.S at low or high dose, single or two shots; about 5 received placebo; per-sample allocation not given. The investigators took samples on day 63 after the first vaccine or placebo injection. The sample in question was peripheral blood, obtained in a trial of Ad26.COV2.S vaccine versus placebo. The receptors come from a person aged 18-65 years who received the Ad26.COV2.S COVID-19 vaccine or a placebo.

The chain recombines TRBV6-2 or TRBV6-3 with TRBJ1-2, with 9 bases aligning to TRBD1. Trimming removed 4 bases from V and 3 bases from J; junction bases left unmatched: 18. The CDR3 runs 19 residues. Germline V gene data show CDR1 as MNHEY and CDR2 as SVGEGT. The CDR3 here is CASSFELQGASTLDYGYTF. The CDR3 DNA sequence: TGTGCCAGCAGTTTCGAGTTACAGGGGGCGTCTACGTTGGACTATGGCTACACCTTC.

V usage is TRBV6-5 and J usage is TRBJ2-2; 7 bases are a match to TRBD1. This CDR3 region has 14 residues. Per germline, CDR1 MNHEY and CDR2 SVGAGI. V gave up 5 bases and J gave up 6 bases; unmatched junction bases: 6. Here the CDR3 reads CASSLDRESGELFF. CDR3 nucleotides: TGTGCCAGCAGTCTCGACAGGGAGTCCGGGGAGCTGTTTTTT.

The CDR3 loop is CASSLATGNYGYTF. CDR3 nucleotides: TGTGCCAGCAGCTTAGCTACCGGGAACTATGGCTACACCTTC. The chain couples TRBV7-9 to TRBJ1-2, with no clear D. The CDR3 loop spans 14 amino acids. Per germline, CDR1 SEHNR and CDR2 FQNEAQ (reference sequence). The ends were cut back, 0 bases at V and 2 bases at J, with 7 bases in the middle.

The V and J genes are TRBV7-8 and TRBJ2-5; the match to TRBD2 covers 8 bases. The CDR3 consists of 18 residues. Germline V lookup: CDR1 SGHVS, CDR2 FQNEAQ. V was pared by 5 bases and J by 2 bases, with 16 bases of the junction left unmatched. As DNA, the CDR3 is TGTGCCAGCAGCCCCCTAGATAGACTAGCGTATTCTCAAGAGACCCAGTACTTC. Translated: CASSPLDRLAYSQETQYF.

The gene calls are TRBV27 and TRBJ1-1, with D unclear. Trimming took 4 bases from V and 2 from J, leaving 8 bases between them. CDR3 length: 13 residues. The germline gives CDR1 MNHEY, CDR2 SMNVEV (reference sequence). The CDR3 bases are TGTGCCAGCAGTTCTCAGAGAAACACTGAAGCTTTCTTT. Translated, it gives CASSSQRNTEAFF.

This CDR3 is CASKEGTGPFSNTEAFF. CDR3 bases: TGCGCCAGCAAAGAAGGGACGGGGCCGTTTTCGAACACTGAAGCTTTCTTT. This chain links TRBV10-2 with TRBJ1-1; D might be TRBD1 (5 bases). Trimming removed 7 bases at V and 1 base at J, with 22 bases between. The CDR3 is made up of 17 amino acids. Looked up from germline, CDR1 is WSHSY and CDR2 is SAAADI.

The chain uses TRBV20-1 and TRBJ1-2; 11 nucleotides align to TRBD1. The CDR3 contains 14 residues. Germline lookup yields CDR1 DFQATT and CDR2 SNEGSKA (reference sequence). Trimming cost V 3 bases and J 4 bases; bases outside gene matches: 4. CDR3 protein: CSASLGQGVYGYTF. The DNA for the CDR3 is TGCAGTGCTAGTCTGGGACAGGGGGTCTATGGCTACACCTTC.

The chain recombines TRBV14 with TRBJ2-4; 7 bases align to TRBD1. V was clipped by 0 bases and J by 16 bases; unmatched bases: 6. The CDR3 is made up of 12 amino acids. Germline CDR1 and CDR2: SGHDN and FVKESK. The CDR3 sequence is CASSQDDRVRYF. CDR3 sequence (DNA): TGTGCCAGCAGCCAAGATGACAGGGTGCGATACTTC.

V and J are TRBV5-1 and TRBJ1-2, with TRBD1 matching over 8 bases. The CDR3 length is 14 residues. Germline CDR1 reads SGHRS; CDR2 reads YFSETQ. V gave up 7 bases and J gave up 4 bases; unmatched junction bases: 9. The CDR3 loop is CASGSPGQVYGYTF. Written as DNA, the CDR3 is TGCGCCAGCGGATCTCCGGGACAGGTCTATGGCTACACCTTC.

As DNA, the CDR3 is TGTGCCACGCAGGGGACTAGCGGGGGGGCAATCCTCCAAGAGACCCAGTACTTC. Amino acids: CATQGTSGGAILQETQYF. The chain has TRBV11-2 and TRBJ2-5, with TRBD2 matching 16 bases. V shed 10 bases and J 1 base; nucleotides not matched to a gene: 12. This CDR3 is built from 18 residues. Germline V lookup: CDR1 SGHAT, CDR2 FQNNGV. Drawing the rest from reference TRBV11-2 and TRBJ2-5, the complete variable domain is EAGVAQSPRYKIIEKRQSVAFWCNPISGHATLYWYQQILGQGPKLLIQFQNNGVVDDSQLPKDRFSAERLKGVDSTLKIQPAKLEDSAVYLCATQGTSGGAILQETQYFGPGTRLLVL.

This sequence joins TRBV5-1 and TRBJ2-2; maybe TRBD2 (6 bases). This CDR3 comprises 13 residues. V lost 6 bases to trimming and J lost 4 bases, with 10 bases between them. CDR1 SGHRS and CDR2 YFSETQ come from the germline V gene. The CDR3 protein is CASNSGFTGELFF. For the CDR3, the DNA is TGCGCCAGCAATAGCGGCTTCACCGGGGAGCTGTTTTTT.

The chain links TRBV4-1 to TRBJ2-3, with D unresolved. The V gene's germline CDR1 is MGHRA and CDR2 YSYEKL. The CDR3 totals 12 residues. V lost 4 bases to trimming and J lost 2 bases, with 4 bases between them. CDR3 loop: CASSLPTDTQYF. CDR3 sequence (DNA): TGCGCCAGCAGCCTACCCACAGATACGCAGTATTTT.

This sequence joins TRBV6-5 and TRBJ1-2; D is uncertain. Germline V gene data show CDR1 as MNHEY and CDR2 as SVGAGI. The CDR3 loop spans 13 amino acids. Trimming took 7 bases from V and 6 from J, leaving 15 bases between them. The CDR3, as DNA: TGTGCCAGCACTCCCCTCACAGAAGATGGCTACACCTTC. Amino acids: CASTPLTEDGYTF.

V is TRBV25-1 and J is TRBJ1-5; no clear D. Germline V gives CDR1 MGHDK, CDR2 SYGVNS. The CDR3 sequence is 16 residues long. The V end was cut by 4 bases, the J end by 0 bases, with 13 bases between. The CDR3 region is CASSAGKGGSNQPQHF. CDR3 DNA sequence: TGTGCCAGCAGTGCCGGAAAGGGTGGTAGCAATCAGCCCCAGCATTTT.

The chain couples TRBV2 to TRBJ2-5; D unclear. The CDR3 is 14 residues long. Between the trimmed V and J ends, which lost 6 bases and 1 base, there was a span of 12 bases. Germline V lookup: CDR1 SNHLY, CDR2 FYNNEI. The CDR3 region has the DNA TGTGCCAGCAGAAGGCATGGGTCCCAAGAGACCCAGTACTTC. It codes for CASRRHGSQETQYF.

V gene TRBV28 combines with J gene TRBJ2-6; no definite D call. Germline V gene lookup returns CDR1 MDHEN and CDR2 SYDVKM. The CDR3 length is 16 residues. V shed 1 base and J shed 6 bases, with 13 bases lying between them. The CDR3 is CASSLLGHLEANVLTF. CDR3 sequence (DNA): TGTGCCAGCAGTTTATTAGGGCATCTTGAGGCCAACGTCCTGACTTTC.

The rearrangement links TRBV19 to TRBJ1-2; D uncertain. There are 15 residues in the CDR3. Germline-derived CDR1 and CDR2 are LNHDA and SQIVND (reference sequence). Trimming stripped 3 bases from V and 3 bases from J, with 14 bases between. For the CDR3, the DNA is TGTGCCAGTAGTATGGGGAAGGCATTTGACTATGGCTACACCTTC. Translation: CASSMGKAFDYGYTF.

The chain uses TRBV19 and TRBJ2-1; TRBD2 matches at 13 bases. The V gene end was trimmed by 1 base and the J gene end by 13 bases; junction bases not matched to a gene: 10. The CDR3 length is 16 residues. Germline V gives CDR1 LNHDA, CDR2 SQIVND (reference sequence). As DNA, the CDR3 is TGTGCCAGTAGTATAGCTCTAGGACTAGCGGGGGTACCACAGTTCTTC. Translating gives CASSIALGLAGVPQFF.

The chain carries TRBV3-1 (or the pseudogene TRBV3-2) and TRBJ1-3; D gene ambiguous. From germline, CDR1 is LGHDT and CDR2 YNNKEL (reference sequence). This CDR3 is 12 amino acids long. The ends were cut back, 5 bases at V and 1 base at J, with 3 bases in the middle. The CDR3 loop reads CASSVSGNTIYF. The CDR3 DNA reads as TGTGCCAGCAGCGTTTCTGGAAACACCATATATTTT.

The chain is built from TRBV27 and TRBJ2-2; no clear D gene. Germline V gives CDR1 MNHEY, CDR2 SMNVEV (reference sequence). V lost 5 bases and J lost 0, with 4 bases in between. This CDR3 has 13 residues. The CDR3 is CASSITNTGELFF. CDR3 nucleotides: TGTGCCAGCAGTATTACGAACACCGGGGAGCTGTTTTTT.

This chain uses TRBV5-1 with TRBJ2-5; D is unresolved. The CDR3 sequence is 13 residues long. Germline V gene sequence: CDR1 SGHRS, CDR2 YFSETQ. Trimming stripped 4 bases from V and 5 bases from J, with 12 bases between. The CDR3 reads CASSKDVGETQYF. In nucleotides, the CDR3 is TGCGCCAGCAGCAAGGACGTGGGGGAGACCCAGTACTTC.

The rearrangement joins TRBV27 to TRBJ2-7, with TRBD2 as a possible D gene (5 bases). Trimming pared 9 bases from V and 9 bases from J, leaving 27 bases between. This CDR3 region has 15 residues. In germline, CDR1 is MNHEY, CDR2 SMNVEV (reference sequence). Written as DNA, the CDR3 is TGTGCCAGTAAACCGGTAGGGTCCCGACTACGAGGGCAGTACTTC. It translates to CASKPVGSRLRGQYF.

The chain uses TRBV12-5 and TRBJ1-2; a weak D match, TRBD1 (5 bases). The V end was cut by 2 bases, the J end by 4 bases, with 14 bases between. In germline, CDR1 is LGHNT, CDR2 FRNRAP. There are 15 residues in the CDR3. CDR3 bases: TGTGCTAGTGGTTTGAGTCTGGGACTGATCTATGGCTACACCTTC. Protein sequence: CASGLSLGLIYGYTF.

J is TRBJ1-2 and V is TRBV20-1; D uncertain. This CDR3 is 16 amino acids long. V lost 3 bases to trimming and J lost 4 bases, with 21 bases between them. CDR1 is DFQATT and CDR2 is SNEGSKA in the germline V gene (reference sequence). This CDR3 is CSASGRAFRTLYGYTF. Written as DNA, the CDR3 is TGCAGTGCTAGTGGGCGGGCTTTCCGGACCCTCTATGGCTACACCTTC.